Listed below are T cell receptor beta chains from one sample, sequenced in a study of human T cells and chemical hapten exposure. TCRdb reanalysed the RACE reads using MiXCR and keeps one entry per CDR3 protein. The sample yields 100,000 to 150,000 distinct CDR3 sequences, 13% seen once. Sequencing was performed on whole blood, taken in connection with sensitization to the hapten diphenylcyclopropenone (DPC). All receptors derive from a woman in her late teens or twenties with alopecia areata. Some clones in this sample may be carry-over from other donors' samples. The CDR3 runs from the conserved cysteine through the conserved F or W.

J: TRBJ2-7; V: TRBV7-8; CDR3: CASSLASGGVAGYEQYF
J: TRBJ1-2; V: TRBV28; CDR3: CATVTLGTSRF
J: TRBJ2-7; V: TRBV15; CDR3: CATSNDRYSYEQYF
J: TRBJ1-5; V: TRBV7-3; CDR3: CASSLKHQPQHF
J: TRBJ1-5; V: TRBV7-9; CDR3: CASSLAGAAVGSNQPQHF
J: TRBJ2-5; V: TRBV29-1; CDR3: CSVVVDQETQYF
J: TRBJ2-4; V: TRBV7-9; CDR3: CASSFLLRGQNIQYF
J: TRBJ2-2; V: TRBV4-3; CDR3: CASSLRGGTTGELFF
J: TRBJ1-4; V: TRBV5-4; CDR3: CASSLGPGTGVEKLFF
J: TRBJ2-3; V: TRBV25-1; CDR3: CASSEGIGTGDPLGPDTQYF
J: TRBJ1-5; V: TRBV5-5; CDR3: CASSPGQESNQPQHF
J: TRBJ2-7; V: TRBV19; CDR3: CASASGQGYEQYF
J: TRBJ1-1; V: TRBV11-2; CDR3: CASSLTPMNTEAFF